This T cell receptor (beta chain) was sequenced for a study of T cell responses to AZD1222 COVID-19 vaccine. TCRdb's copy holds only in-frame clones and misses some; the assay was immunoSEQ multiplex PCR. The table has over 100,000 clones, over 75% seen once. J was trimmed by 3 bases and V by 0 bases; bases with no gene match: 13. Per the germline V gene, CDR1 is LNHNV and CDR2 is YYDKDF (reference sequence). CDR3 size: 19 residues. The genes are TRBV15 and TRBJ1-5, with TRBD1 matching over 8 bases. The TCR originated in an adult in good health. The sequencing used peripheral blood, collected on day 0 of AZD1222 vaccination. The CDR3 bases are TGTGCCACCAGCAGAGATCCACTCGACCGGACAGGGAACAATCAGCCCCAGCATTTT. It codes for CATSRDPLDRTGNNQPQHF.